The next 21 T cell receptor beta chains were all read from a single sample in a study of T cell repertoires in cytomegalovirus infection. Antigen specificity for these receptors is unknown. A single record per CDR3 protein comes from TCRdb applying MiXCR to the reads. The sample includes hundreds of thousands of distinct CDR3 sequences, roughly a third of them seen just once. The source material was cultured PBMCs, sampled from culture after CMV antigen stimulation. These TCRs come from a human donor in good health (CMV status not recorded). Some clones in this sample may be carry-over from other donors' samples.

This clonotype was found a few times. The junction differs from germline at one of its ends, possibly a read error. The CDR3 spells CASRFWASVRETQYF. DNA for the CDR3: TGTGCCAGCCGTTTTTGGGCTAGCGTACGGGAGACCCAGTACTTC. The V and J genes are TRBV12-3 or TRBV12-4 and TRBJ2-5; a possible D gene is TRBD2 (6 bases). The CDR3 contains 15 residues.

There are a few counts of this clonotype. The chain employs TRBV4-3 and TRBJ2-5; the match to TRBD2 covers 8 bases. The V gene end was trimmed by 4 bases and the J gene end by 8 bases; junction bases not matched to a gene: 9. The CDR3 sequence is 14 residues long. Germline-derived CDR1 and CDR2 are LGHNA and YSLEER. The CDR3 DNA sequence: TGCGCCAGCAGCCCTAGGACTAGCAGGGATACCCAGTACTTC. It is translated as CASSPRTSRDTQYF.

The rearrangement links TRBV15 to TRBJ2-1, with no clear D. CDR3 size: 14 residues. Germline CDR1 LNHNV, CDR2 YYDKDF (reference sequence). V was cut by 0 bases and J by 4 bases, with 7 bases left in between. CDR3 bases: TGTGCCACCAGCAGAGATCTCGGTTACAATGAGCAGTTCTTC. This codes for CATSRDLGYNEQFF.

As for this clonotype: Given a much more abundant clone one base away, this may be a read error. The gene calls are TRBV11-1 and TRBJ2-1; D remains unclear. Germline CDR1 reads SGHAT; CDR2 reads FQDESV (reference sequence). V was cut by 4 bases and J by 6 bases, with 19 bases left in between. This CDR3 has 16 amino acids. CDR3 nucleotides: TGTGCCAGCAGCTACGGCCTCCCCGAGGCCTTCAATGAGCAGTTCTTC. Its translation is CASSYGLPEAFNEQFF.

This clonotype has a count of ten or more. The rearrangement uses TRBV7-6 and TRBJ2-1; D gene uncertain. The CDR3 length is 17 residues. V dropped 5 bases and J dropped 1 base, with 18 bases sitting between them. Germline V CDR1 and CDR2: SGHVS, FNYEAQ. CDR3 nucleotides: TGTGCCAGCAGCCTCAACCCCCCAGCCATATCCTACAATGAGCAGTTCTTC. Translated, it gives CASSLNPPAISYNEQFF.

This clonotype has at least ten counts. The V gene is TRBV20-1, the J gene TRBJ2-5; 8 bases line up with TRBD1. Looked up from germline, CDR1 is DFQATT and CDR2 is SNEGSKA (reference sequence). The ends lost 6 bases at V and 4 bases at J; junction bases unmatched: 16. The CDR3 has 16 amino acids. In DNA, the CDR3 is TGCAGTGCGATTCGGCGGCGGGATGGGACAGGAGAGACCCAGTACTTC. Translating gives CSAIRRRDGTGETQYF.

The gene calls are TRBV7-2 and TRBJ2-1; 12 bases are shared with TRBD2. The J segment lost 7 bases and the V segment lost 5 bases, leaving 9 bases of the junction unmatched. The V gene's germline CDR1 is SGHTA and CDR2 FQGNSA. This CDR3 has 16 residues. CDR3 nucleotide sequence: TGTGCCAGCAGCACCAGGACTAGCGGGATGGCAAATGAGCAGTTCTTC. Its translation is CASSTRTSGMANEQFF.

Many counts were recorded for this clonotype. V and J are TRBV7-8 and TRBJ2-7, with D unclear. CDR3 length: 16 residues. The ends were cut back, 5 bases at V and 1 base at J, with 18 bases in the middle. Germline V gene data show CDR1 as SGHVS and CDR2 as FQNEAQ. The CDR3: CASSPRTRLLSYEQYV. The CDR3 coding sequence is TGTGCCAGCAGCCCCCGTACCCGACTTCTTTCCTACGAGCAGTACGTC.

The V call is TRBV6-1, the J call TRBJ2-7; D not certain. Looked up from germline, CDR1 is MNHNS and CDR2 is SASEGT. Trimming cost V 1 base and J 5 bases, with 6 bases left between them. The CDR3 is 12 residues long. The CDR3 DNA follows: TGTGCCAGCAGTGAAGGCCGTCACGAGCAGTACTTC. This gives the protein CASSEGRHEQYF.

This clonotype was observed a handful of times. The DNA for the CDR3 is TGTGCCAGCAGCTTGGGGACAGACTACTACGAGCAGTACGTC. This sequence encodes CASSLGTDYYEQYV. The chain uses TRBV7-6 and TRBJ2-7; 7 positions match TRBD1. Per the germline V gene, CDR1 is SGHVS and CDR2 is FNYEAQ. The CDR3 has 14 amino acids. J was trimmed by 3 bases and V by 3 bases; bases with no gene match: 5.

In this sample, this clonotype turned up a few times. The genes are TRBV24-1 and TRBJ1-2; no clear D gene. Germline V lookup: CDR1 KGHDR, CDR2 SFDVKD. V was pared by 7 bases and J by 2 bases, with 16 bases between. This CDR3 has 15 amino acids. CDR3 sequence: CATREGAGINYGYTF. CDR3 coding DNA: TGTGCCACCAGAGAGGGTGCGGGGATAAACTATGGCTACACCTTC.

This clonotype has just a few counts. This rearrangement joins TRBV4-1 to TRBJ2-7; 7 positions match TRBD2. J gave up 0 bases and V 0 bases, and 2 bases lay outside the gene matches. This CDR3 comprises 15 residues. CDR1 and CDR2 (germline): MGHRA, YSYEKL. CDR3: CASSQEASGSYEQYF. DNA for the CDR3: TGCGCCAGCAGCCAAGAGGCTAGCGGCTCCTACGAGCAGTACTTC.

The chain recombines TRBV3-1 with TRBJ2-1; 8 nucleotides agree with TRBD2. CDR3 length equals 16 residues. Losses at the gene ends were 4 bases for V and 8 bases for J; bases not matched to a gene: 13. Looked up from germline, CDR1 is LGHDT and CDR2 is YNNKEL (reference sequence). The CDR3 spells CASSRAGAGVSDEQFF. Here the CDR3 DNA reads TGTGCCAGCAGCCGAGCGGGGGCGGGAGTATCTGATGAGCAGTTCTTC.

This rearrangement joins TRBV9 to TRBJ1-4; TRBD1 might be the D (5 bases). This CDR3 is built from 16 residues. Per the germline V gene, CDR1 is SGDLS and CDR2 is YYNGEE. Trimming took 4 bases from V and 8 from J, leaving 21 bases between them. In DNA, the CDR3 is TGTGCCAGCAGCCTGAGCGCGGGACTCAAGGAGGAAAAACTGTTTTTT. This gives the protein CASSLSAGLKEEKLFF.

This clonotype was counted between two and nine times. The chain uses TRBV6-2 or TRBV6-3 and TRBJ2-7, with no clear D. The V gene's germline CDR1 is MNHEY and CDR2 SVGEGT. Trimming took off 7 bases at V and 6 bases at J, with 16 bases between the two ends. The CDR3 is made up of 13 amino acids. The CDR3 nucleotides are TGTGCCAGCACGAAGAGGAGTCTCGGCGAGCAGTACGTC. Its translation is CASTKRSLGEQYV.

Ten or more counts support this clonotype. The rearrangement links TRBV7-2 to TRBJ2-5; 8 nucleotides agree with TRBD1. V lost 1 base, J lost 4 bases, and 14 bases stayed unmatched. This CDR3 has 18 amino acids. Germline CDR1 reads SGHTA; CDR2 reads FQGNSA. CDR3 bases: TGTGCCAGCAGCTTAGGAGGGGCAGGGGGCAGAGGTCGAGAGACCCAGTACTTC. This gives the protein CASSLGGAGGRGRETQYF.

Only a few counts were recorded for this clonotype. V and J are TRBV7-9 and TRBJ1-2; weak D call: TRBD1 (5 bases). The V gene lost 5 bases and the J gene lost 4 bases, with 14 bases spanning the gap. This CDR3 is 14 amino acids long. Germline V gene sequence: CDR1 SEHNR, CDR2 FQNEAQ (reference sequence). The CDR3 DNA reads as TGTGCCAGCAGCCCCAGACAGATGGGCTATGGCTACACCTTC. Amino acids: CASSPRQMGYGYTF.

V and J are TRBV11-2 and TRBJ2-7; the match to TRBD2 covers 7 bases. V shed 4 bases and J 3 bases; nucleotides not matched to a gene: 15. The CDR3 extends over 17 amino acids. CDR1 SGHAT and CDR2 FQNNGV come from the germline V gene. The CDR3, as DNA: TGTGCCAGCAGCTCCGCCCGGGCTAGCGGAGGGCTCTACGAGCAGTACTTC. Its translation is CASSSARASGGLYEQYF.

This clonotype was counted only a few times. V gene TRBV4-2 combines with J gene TRBJ2-3; 7 bases agree with TRBD2. The CDR3 extends over 17 amino acids. The V segment lost 0 bases and the J segment 3 bases; nucleotides outside the gene matches: 9. CDR1 and CDR2 (germline): LGHNA, YNFKEQ. CDR3 in DNA: TGTGCCAGCAGCCAAGATCGAGGGGAGGGGAGGACAGATACGCAGTATTTT. Its translation is CASSQDRGEGRTDTQYF.

The chain employs TRBV11-2 and TRBJ2-7; 7 nucleotides align to TRBD2. The germline V gene has CDR1 SGHAT and CDR2 FQNNGV. The CDR3 loop spans 11 amino acids. The CDR3 region is CASSGGGGDGV. In DNA, the CDR3 is TGTGCCAGCAGCGGGGGGGGGGGGGATGGCGTC.

V usage is TRBV7-2 and J usage is TRBJ2-3, with 11 bases identical to TRBD2. This CDR3 spans 15 amino acids. Losses at the gene ends were 6 bases for V and 4 bases for J; bases not matched to a gene: 6. Germline V gene data show CDR1 as SGHTA and CDR2 as FQGNSA. This CDR3 reads CASRYTSGSPDTQYF. The DNA of the CDR3 is TGTGCCAGCAGGTACACTAGCGGGAGTCCAGATACGCAGTATTTT.